This T cell receptor beta chain was profiled in a study of T cells after yellow fever vaccination (dated by TCRdb to between 2018 and 2021). Study-wide context: The SMART-Seq v4 Ultra Low Input RNA kit was used to prepare libraries from fractions with low cell numbers. To follow T-cell clones before and after both primary and booster YFV17D yellow fever vaccination, bulk TCR alpha and beta repertoires underwent longitudinal sequencing. Two healthy male donors, one aged 18 to 30 and one aged 30 to 39 years, made up the cohort. Blood samples were taken at several timepoints before and after primary and secondary immunization, and bulk PBMC replicates and cell subsets were isolated. On the study overall, not on this receptor specifically: Because abundant contaminating clonotypes from the bulk population could be contained in FACS-sorted repertoires, computational filtering was required. Most clones expanded after primary vaccination (approximately 95% of CD4 and 88% of CD8) were re-detected after the booster, suggesting that broad memory maintenance occurred. The secondary T-cell response was found to be weaker but faster than the primary response, with a peak reached on day 5 rather than on day 15. A small fraction of clonotypes showed up in both the CD4 and CD8 compartments, probably as a result of convergent recombination. Because the study included only a couple of donors, the extent to which the findings can be generalized is limited.

TCR cDNA was made using 5'RACE template switching, a step that added a universal primer site and unique molecular identifiers. cDNA synthesis was primed from both the TCR alpha and TCR beta constant segments. Libraries were amplified in two PCR steps, with sample barcodes and sequencing adapters added in the second step. Sequencing of libraries was performed on Illumina HiSeq 2500 (2x100 bp) or NovaSeq (2x150 bp). In the paper's pipeline: Demultiplexing of reads and collapsing into UMI consensus sequences were performed with MIGEC, and V(D)J alignment was carried out with MiXCR. Vaccine-responding clonotypes were identified with edgeR using replicate PBMC samples, with FDR below 0.01 and a log2 fold change above 5 up to day 15 being required. Each bulk clonotype received a CD4 or CD8 identity based on whether the sequenced CD4 or CD8 repertoire contained that clonotype at higher abundance. TCRdb ran its own pipeline on the public reads, namely fastp trimming at Q25 and MiXCR clone calling, and kept in-frame beta chains. CDR3 protein duplicates are merged, each entry listing the most common genes and DNA. What appears here as the V and J calls and clone size reflects TCRdb's work, not the paper's. The sample table holds about 580,000 distinct CDR3 sequences, of which around 16% were seen once. 15% to 20% of the sample is in the top ten clones.

Explained via the paper, the treatment or condition label denotes: live attenuated yellow fever vaccine strain. At each blood-draw timepoint, two biological replicates of bulk PBMCs were obtained. A standard Ficoll-Paque protocol was used to isolate PBMCs from peripheral blood. RNA was extracted with TriZol from bulk PBMCs, CD4 and CD8 fractions, and dextramer-positive and dextramer-negative fractions. This clonotype was observed a handful of times. It has no known antigen specificity. Base qualities are not provided; no much larger clone lies one nucleotide away. The CDR3 holds 17 amino acids from the cysteine to the phenylalanine. The read is trimmed to its CDR3 DNA, 51 bases read in frame from base 1.

This clonotype originated in a man between 18 and 29 years old who received the YFV17D yellow fever vaccine. This chain is built from TRBV21-1 and TRBJ2-1; TRBD2, the table's D call, lacks a check against the DNA. TRBV21-1 is termed a pseudogene. This specimen consisted of PBMCs, obtained 5 days after the first yellow fever vaccination. The nucleotide sequence reads as follows: TGTGCCAGCAGCAAAGATAGCGGGGGACACTCCTACAATGAGCAGTTCTTC. This translates into CASSKDSGGHSYNEQFF.